The clone carrying this T cell receptor beta chain turned up a few times. The antigen is unknown. V was cut by 4 bases and J by 7 bases, with 11 bases left in between. This CDR3 spans 13 amino acids. Germline V lookup: CDR1 SGDLS, CDR2 YYNGEE. Cells sorted as Tregs were CD4+, CD25+ and CD127-/low. TCRdb passed the 5' RACE reads through MiXCR, listing each CDR3 protein once. The table records roughly 57,000 distinct CDR3 sequences, about 20% of them present only once. Broader study findings: Greatest tumor Treg TCR overlap was with tumor naive CD4+ cells. In terms of TCR gene usage, tumor memory CD4+ T cells clustered together with blood and lymph node memory CD4+ cells, as well as with lymph node naive CD4+ cells.

The sequence was obtained from a female donor with breast cancer. Sequencing input: tumor-infiltrating Tregs sorted from the breast tumor. The genes are TRBV9 and TRBJ1-4; weak D call: TRBD1 (5 bases). The CDR3 DNA follows: TGTGCCAGCAGCAACGGGGCCGGTGAAAAACTGTTTTTT. Amino acid sequence: CASSNGAGEKLFF.